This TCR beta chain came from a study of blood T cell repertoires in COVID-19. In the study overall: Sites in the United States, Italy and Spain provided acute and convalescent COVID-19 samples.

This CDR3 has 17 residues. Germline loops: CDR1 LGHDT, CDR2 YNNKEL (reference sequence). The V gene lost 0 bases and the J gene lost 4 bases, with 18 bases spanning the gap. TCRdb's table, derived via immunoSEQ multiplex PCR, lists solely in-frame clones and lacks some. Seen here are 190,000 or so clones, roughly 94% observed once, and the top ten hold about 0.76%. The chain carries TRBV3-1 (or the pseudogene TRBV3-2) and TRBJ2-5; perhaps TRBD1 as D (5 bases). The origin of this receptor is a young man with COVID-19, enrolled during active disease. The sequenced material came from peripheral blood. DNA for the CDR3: TGTGCCAGCAGCCAAGACCTTTCAAGCAGGGTTGGAGAGACCCAGTACTTC. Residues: CASSQDLSSRVGETQYF.